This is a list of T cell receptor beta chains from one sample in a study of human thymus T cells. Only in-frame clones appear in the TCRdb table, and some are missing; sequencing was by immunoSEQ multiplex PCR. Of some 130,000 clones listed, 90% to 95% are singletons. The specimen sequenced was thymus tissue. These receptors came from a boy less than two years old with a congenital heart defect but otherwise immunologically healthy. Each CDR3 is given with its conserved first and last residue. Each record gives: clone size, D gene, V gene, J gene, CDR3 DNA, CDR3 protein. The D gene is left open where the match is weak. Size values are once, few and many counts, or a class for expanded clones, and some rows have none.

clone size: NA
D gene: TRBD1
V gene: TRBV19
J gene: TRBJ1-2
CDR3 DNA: TGTGCCAGTAGTATCGGGACAGCTCTAGGGTATGGCTACACCTTC
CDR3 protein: CASSIGTALGYGYTF

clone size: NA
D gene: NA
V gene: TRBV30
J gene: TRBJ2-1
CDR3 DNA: TGTGCCTGGACTTTATACAATGAGCAGTTCTTC
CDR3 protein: CAWTLYNEQFF

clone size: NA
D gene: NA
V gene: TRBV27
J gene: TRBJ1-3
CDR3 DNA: TGTGCCAGCAGTTTTGGCGGTAGGTCAGGGGCGGAGGGAAACACCATATATTTT
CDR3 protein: CASSFGGRSGAEGNTIYF

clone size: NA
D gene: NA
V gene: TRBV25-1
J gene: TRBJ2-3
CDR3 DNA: TGTGCCAGCAGTGATAGACAGGTCCCGGATACGCAGTATTTT
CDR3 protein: CASSDRQVPDTQYF

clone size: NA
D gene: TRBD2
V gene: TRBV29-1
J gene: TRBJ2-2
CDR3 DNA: TGCAGCGTTGACCGGGGGGGGCCCGGCACCGGGGAGCTGTTTTTT
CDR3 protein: CSVDRGGPGTGELFF

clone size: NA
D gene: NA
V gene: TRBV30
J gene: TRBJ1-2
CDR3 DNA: TGTGCCTGCGGGAGACAACCTGGCTACACCTTC
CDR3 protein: CACGRQPGYTF

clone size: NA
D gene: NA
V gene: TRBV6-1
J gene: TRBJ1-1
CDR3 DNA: TGTGCCAGCAGTGATCTACAGGAGTGGGCTTTCTTT
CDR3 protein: CASSDLQEWAFF

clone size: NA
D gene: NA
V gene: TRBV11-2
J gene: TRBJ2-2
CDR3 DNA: TGTGCCAGCAGCCCGTCAGGGGGGGAGACCGGGGAGCTGTTTTTT
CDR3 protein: CASSPSGGETGELFF

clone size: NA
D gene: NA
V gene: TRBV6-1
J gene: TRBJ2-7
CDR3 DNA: TGTGCCAGCAGTGAAGGCCAGGGACGTGGGGAGCAGTACTTC
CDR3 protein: CASSEGQGRGEQYF

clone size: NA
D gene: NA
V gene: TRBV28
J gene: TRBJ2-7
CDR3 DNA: TGTGCCAGCAGTTTAGGTCAGCGGCCGGGACCGGGAGAAGAGCAGTACTTC
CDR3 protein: CASSLGQRPGPGEEQYF

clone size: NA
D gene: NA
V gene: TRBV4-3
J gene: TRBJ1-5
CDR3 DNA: TGCGCCAGCAGCCAAAAGGGGAGGTATCAGCCCCAGCATTTT
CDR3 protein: CASSQKGRYQPQHF

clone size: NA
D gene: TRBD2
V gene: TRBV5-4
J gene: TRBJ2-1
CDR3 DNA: TGTGCCAGCAGCTTTCAAGCGGGGGTTGAGCAGTTCTTC
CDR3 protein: CASSFQAGVEQFF

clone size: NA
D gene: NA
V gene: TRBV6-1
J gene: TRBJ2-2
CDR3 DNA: TGTGCCAGCAGTGAACGGTACACCGGGGAGCTGTTTTTT
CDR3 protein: CASSERYTGELFF

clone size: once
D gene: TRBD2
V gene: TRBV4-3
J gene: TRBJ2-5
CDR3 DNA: TGCGCCAGCAGCCGCCTGCGGACTAGCGGAGAGACCCAGTACTTC
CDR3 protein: CASSRLRTSGETQYF

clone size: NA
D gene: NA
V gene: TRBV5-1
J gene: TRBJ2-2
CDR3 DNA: TGCGCCAGCAGCTTGGGGAGGAACACCGGGGAGCTGTTTTTT
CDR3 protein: CASSLGRNTGELFF

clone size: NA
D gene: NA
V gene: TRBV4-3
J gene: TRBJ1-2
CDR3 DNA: TGCGCCAGCAGCCAAGAGGCAGGGAGAAACTATGGCTACACCTTC
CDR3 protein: CASSQEAGRNYGYTF

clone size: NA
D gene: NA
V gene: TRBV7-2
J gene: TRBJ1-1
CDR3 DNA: TGTGCCAGCAGCCCCATTACGGACCAAGCTTTCTTT
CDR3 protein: CASSPITDQAFF

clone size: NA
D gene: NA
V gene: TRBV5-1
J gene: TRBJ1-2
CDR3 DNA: TGCGCCAGCAACCCGGTGGGGTCTTTTAACTATGGCTACACCTTC
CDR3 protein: CASNPVGSFNYGYTF

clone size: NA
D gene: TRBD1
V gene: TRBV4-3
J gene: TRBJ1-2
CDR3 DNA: TGCGCCAGCAGCCAAGATAAGTACAGGGGGCAGGATGGCTACACCTTC
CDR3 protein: CASSQDKYRGQDGYTF

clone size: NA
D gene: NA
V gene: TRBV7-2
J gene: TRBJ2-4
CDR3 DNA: TGTGCCAGCAGCTTAGTCCGGGAGGCCAAAAACATTCAGTACTTC
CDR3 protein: CASSLVREAKNIQYF

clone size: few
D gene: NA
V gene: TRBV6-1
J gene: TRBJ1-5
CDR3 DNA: TGTGCCACCAGAGGACACCCTAGCAATCAGCCCCAGCATTTT
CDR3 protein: CATRGHPSNQPQHF

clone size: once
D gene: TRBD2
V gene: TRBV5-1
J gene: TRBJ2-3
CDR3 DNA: TGCGCCAGCAGCTTGATCGGGGGGGCCACAGATACGCAGTATTTT
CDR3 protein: CASSLIGGATDTQYF

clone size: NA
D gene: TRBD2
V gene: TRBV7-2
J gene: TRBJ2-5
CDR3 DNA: TGTGCCAGCAGCTTCCGTAGCGGGGGGGCTAAAGAGACCCAGTACTTC
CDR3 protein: CASSFRSGGAKETQYF

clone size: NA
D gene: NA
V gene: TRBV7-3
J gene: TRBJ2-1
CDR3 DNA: TGTGCCAGCAGCCCACGGGCGGCCGATGAGCAGTTCTTC
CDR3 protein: CASSPRAADEQFF

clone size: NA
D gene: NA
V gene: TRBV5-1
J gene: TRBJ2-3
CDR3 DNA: TGCGCCAGCAGCTTGGAGCTAGCGCACACAGATACGCAGTATTTT
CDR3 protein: CASSLELAHTDTQYF

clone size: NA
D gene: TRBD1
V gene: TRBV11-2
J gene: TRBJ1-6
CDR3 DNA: TGTGCCAGCAGCTCGTCCCGGGACAGGGGCCCTTCACCCCTCCACTTT
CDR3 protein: CASSSSRDRGPSPLHF

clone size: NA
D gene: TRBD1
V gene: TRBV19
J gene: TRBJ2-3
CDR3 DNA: TGTGCCAGTAGTGTAGCAGGGGGAAGAATAGATACGCAGTATTTT
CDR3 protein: CASSVAGGRIDTQYF

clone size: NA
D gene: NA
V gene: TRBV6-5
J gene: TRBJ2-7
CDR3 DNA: TGTGCCAGCAGCCCGAGCTCCTACGAGCAGTACTTC
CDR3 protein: CASSPSSYEQYF

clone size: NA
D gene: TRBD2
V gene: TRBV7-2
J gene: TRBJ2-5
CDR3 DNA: TGTGCCAGCAGCTTACGGACAGCGGGGGGTAGTGAGACCCAGTACTTC
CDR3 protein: CASSLRTAGGSETQYF

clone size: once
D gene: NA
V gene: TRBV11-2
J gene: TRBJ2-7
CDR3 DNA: TGTGCCAGCAGCTTAGCCGGGGCAGCCGAAGAGCAGTACTTC
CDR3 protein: CASSLAGAAEEQYF

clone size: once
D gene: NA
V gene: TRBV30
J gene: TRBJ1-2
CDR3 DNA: TGTGCCTGGAGTGGTAACTATGGCTACACCTTC
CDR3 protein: CAWSGNYGYTF

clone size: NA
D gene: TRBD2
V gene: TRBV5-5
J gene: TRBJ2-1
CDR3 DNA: TGTGCCAGCAGCCAAGAAGAGACTAGCGGGGGGAATGAGCAGTTCTTC
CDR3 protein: CASSQEETSGGNEQFF

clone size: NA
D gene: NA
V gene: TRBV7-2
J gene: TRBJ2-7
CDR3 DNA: TGTGCCAGCAGCTTAGGCTCCAGCCTTCGGAGCGAGCAGTACTTC
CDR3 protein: CASSLGSSLRSEQYF

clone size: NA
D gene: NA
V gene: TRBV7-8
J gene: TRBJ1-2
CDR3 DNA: TGTGCCAGCAGCCTTATGCCGGGGCCCCTTAACTATGGCTACACCTTC
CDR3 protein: CASSLMPGPLNYGYTF

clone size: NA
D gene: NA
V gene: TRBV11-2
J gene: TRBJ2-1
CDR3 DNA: TGTGCCAGCAGCTGGGGGGACAGAGACAATGAGCAGTTCTTC
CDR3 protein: CASSWGDRDNEQFF

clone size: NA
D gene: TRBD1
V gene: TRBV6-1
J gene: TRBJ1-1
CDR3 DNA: TGTGCCAGCAGTGATAGGCTAGGGGTTACAGGGGGCAACACTGAAGCTTTCTTT
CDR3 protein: CASSDRLGVTGGNTEAFF

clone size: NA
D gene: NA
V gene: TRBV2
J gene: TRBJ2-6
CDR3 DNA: TGTGCCAGCAGTGAAGGGGGGAACTTGCACCCTGGGGCCAACGTCCTGACTTTC
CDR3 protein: CASSEGGNLHPGANVLTF

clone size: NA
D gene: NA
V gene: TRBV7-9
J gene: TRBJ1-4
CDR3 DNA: TGTGCCAGCAGCTTAAATCCAGGACTTAATGAAAAACTGTTTTTT
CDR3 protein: CASSLNPGLNEKLFF

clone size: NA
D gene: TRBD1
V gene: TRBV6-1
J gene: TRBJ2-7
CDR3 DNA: TGTGCCAGCAGTGAGGGACGGGACAGTTCCTACGAGCAGTACTTC
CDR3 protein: CASSEGRDSSYEQYF

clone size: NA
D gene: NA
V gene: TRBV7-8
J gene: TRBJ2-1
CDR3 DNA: TGTGCCAGCAGCTTAGACCCGAGGGGGGTCTCCTACAATGAGCAGTTCTTC
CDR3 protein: CASSLDPRGVSYNEQFF

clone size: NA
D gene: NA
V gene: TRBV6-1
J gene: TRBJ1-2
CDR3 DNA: TGTGCCAGCAGTCCCCGGGGCTATGGCTACACCTTC
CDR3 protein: CASSPRGYGYTF

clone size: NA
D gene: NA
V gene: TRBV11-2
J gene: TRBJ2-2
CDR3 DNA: TGTGCCAGCAGAACCCCGACGGGGGTTAACACCGGGGAGCTGTTTTTT
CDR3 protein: CASRTPTGVNTGELFF

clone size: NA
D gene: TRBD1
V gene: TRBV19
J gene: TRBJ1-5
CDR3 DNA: TGTGCCAGTAGTGCCAAACCGACAGGGGATAGGAATCAGCCCCAGCATTTT
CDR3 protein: CASSAKPTGDRNQPQHF